The clone carrying this T cell receptor beta chain was seen just once. Its antigen is not identified. PCR used 60 Vbeta primers and 13 Jbeta primers. Generated by immunoSEQ multiplex PCR, the TCRdb table keeps only in-frame clones and is missing some. The sample yields some 150,000 clones, about four fifths seen once. Healthy bone marrow donors formed the donor group. This sample stems from a study of cytomegalovirus exposure and HLA in healthy donors. Study overall: Researchers found that 81% of almost 400 genotyped donors fell within the Caucasian-associated ancestry cluster.

V lost 3 bases and J lost 4; bases outside the gene matches: 7. This CDR3 contains 15 residues. The germline V gene has CDR1 WSHSY and CDR2 SAAADI. Notes on the study in general: It was reported that TCR beta sequences correctly inferred the HLA-A and HLA-B alleles for most subjects.

The J gene is TRBJ2-3, the V gene TRBV10-2, with 7 bases identical to TRBD2. The clonotype comes from a woman younger than 35 in good health and CMV-seronegative. Sequenced material: PBMCs. The DNA of the CDR3 is TGCGCCAGCAGTGAAAAAAGACTAGCCGCAGATACGCAGTATTTT. Translating it yields CASSEKRLAADTQYF.